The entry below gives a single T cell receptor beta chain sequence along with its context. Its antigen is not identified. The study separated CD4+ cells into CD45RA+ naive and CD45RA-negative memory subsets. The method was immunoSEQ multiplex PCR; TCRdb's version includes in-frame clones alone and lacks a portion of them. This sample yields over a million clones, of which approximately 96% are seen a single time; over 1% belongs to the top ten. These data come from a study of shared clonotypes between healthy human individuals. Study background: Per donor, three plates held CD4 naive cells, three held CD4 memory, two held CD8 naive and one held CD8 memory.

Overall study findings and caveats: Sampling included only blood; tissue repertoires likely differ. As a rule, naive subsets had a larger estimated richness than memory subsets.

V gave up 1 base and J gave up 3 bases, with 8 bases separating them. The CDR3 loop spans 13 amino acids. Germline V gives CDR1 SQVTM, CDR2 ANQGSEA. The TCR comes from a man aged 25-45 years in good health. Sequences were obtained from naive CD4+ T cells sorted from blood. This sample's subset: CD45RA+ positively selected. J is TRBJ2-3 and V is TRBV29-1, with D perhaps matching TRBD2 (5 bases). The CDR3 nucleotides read TGCAGCGTTGAAGCTCCGGGGACAGATACGCAGTATTTT. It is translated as CSVEAPGTDTQYF.